These 4 T cell receptor beta chains originate from one sample sequenced in a study of PD-L1 blockade in urothelial cancer (dated by TCRdb to about 2017). Receptor libraries were prepared by the immunoSEQ multiplex PCR assay. This immuneACCESS table, as held by TCRdb, lists in-frame sequences with V and J called but not all clones. Of the missing ones, under half trace to an unresolved V gene in checked studies; the others have no known cause. For this sample there are 45,000 to 60,000 clones; 82% appear just once. Approximately 1.9% of the sample rests with the top ten. What this sample's time point label stands for: pretreatment peripheral blood. The source was PBMCs, collected around atezolizumab (anti-PD-L1) treatment. The origin of the receptors is a middle-aged man with urothelial cancer.

The chain is built from TRBV19 and TRBJ1-2; 8 bases are shared with TRBD1. Trimming at V came to 4 bases and at J to 4 bases, leaving 5 bases not matched to a gene. The germline CDR1 and CDR2 sequences are LNHDA and SQIVND (reference sequence). This CDR3 has 14 amino acids. This chain's CDR3 is CASSSRGPPYGYTF. CDR3 sequence (DNA): TGTGCCAGTAGTAGCAGGGGGCCCCCCTATGGCTACACCTTC.

The V call is TRBV6-6, the J call TRBJ2-7; possibly TRBD2 for D (6 bases). CDR3 length equals 16 residues. Trimming cost V 4 bases and J 4 bases, with 20 bases left between them. The V gene's germline CDR1 is MNHNY and CDR2 SVGAGI (reference sequence). CDR3 bases: TGTGCCAGCAGTTTCCGTCCGTCTGCGGGGTCTTACGAGCAGTACGTC. Translating gives CASSFRPSAGSYEQYV.

This rearrangement joins TRBV2 to TRBJ2-1; 9 bases align to TRBD1. Germline V gives CDR1 SNHLY, CDR2 FYNNEI. This CDR3 spans 15 amino acids. With 7 bases clipped from V and 6 bases from J, the junction kept 10 bases outside the gene matches. In DNA form, the CDR3 reads TGTGCCAGCACTGACGGACAGGGGCGGTCCAATGAGCAGTTCTTC. Encoded protein: CASTDGQGRSNEQFF.

This sequence joins TRBV7-9 and TRBJ2-7; D unclear. Looked up from germline, CDR1 is SEHNR and CDR2 is FQNEAQ (reference sequence). The CDR3 loop spans 11 amino acids. Trimming took 5 bases from V and 5 from J, leaving 7 bases between them. The CDR3, as DNA: TGTGCCAGCAGCCTTTTCGACGAGCAGTACTTC. Amino acids: CASSLFDEQYF.